This T cell receptor beta chain was observed in a study of blood T cells in healthy people across ages. Trimming took 2 bases from V and 0 from J, leaving 6 bases between them. The length of the CDR3 is 14 residues. CDR1 and CDR2 (germline): LNHNV, YYDKDF (reference sequence). Alongside a J-beta primer mix, a sample-barcoded 5' primer served in a second PCR lasting about 7 to 12 cycles. TCRdb used MiXCR to reprocess the 5' RACE reads, holding one entry per CDR3 protein. The table has hundreds of thousands of distinct CDR3 sequences, around two fifths seen once. The clonotype was recovered from a man between 60 and 75 years old in good health. V is TRBV15 and J is TRBJ2-3; tentative D call: TRBD2 (5 bases). Sequenced material: blood. CDR3 residues: CATSRRTSTDTQYF. The DNA of the CDR3 is TGTGCCACCAGCAGAAGGACTAGCACAGATACGCAGTATTTT.